The clone carrying this TCR beta chain was counted many times. The data were obtained in a study of naive and memory T cell subsets. The beta constant-region primer was an equimolar mix of two oligonucleotides covering TRBC1 and TRBC2. TCRdb re-analysed the UMI-ligation and nested PCR reads in MiXCR, keeping a single row per CDR3 protein. The table includes roughly 98,000 distinct CDR3 sequences, 7% to 8% detected once. Trimming stripped 3 bases from V and 2 bases from J, with 13 bases between. The germline CDR1 and CDR2 sequences are KGHSH and LQKENI. The CDR3 has 15 residues. This sequence originates from a human donor in good health. The sequenced sample consisted of central memory CD4+ T cells from blood. The genes are TRBV18 and TRBJ1-2, with D unresolved. The CDR3 DNA sequence: TGTGCCAGCTCACCCGGGCTGGGAGACAACTATGGCTACACCTTC. It specifies CASSPGLGDNYGYTF.